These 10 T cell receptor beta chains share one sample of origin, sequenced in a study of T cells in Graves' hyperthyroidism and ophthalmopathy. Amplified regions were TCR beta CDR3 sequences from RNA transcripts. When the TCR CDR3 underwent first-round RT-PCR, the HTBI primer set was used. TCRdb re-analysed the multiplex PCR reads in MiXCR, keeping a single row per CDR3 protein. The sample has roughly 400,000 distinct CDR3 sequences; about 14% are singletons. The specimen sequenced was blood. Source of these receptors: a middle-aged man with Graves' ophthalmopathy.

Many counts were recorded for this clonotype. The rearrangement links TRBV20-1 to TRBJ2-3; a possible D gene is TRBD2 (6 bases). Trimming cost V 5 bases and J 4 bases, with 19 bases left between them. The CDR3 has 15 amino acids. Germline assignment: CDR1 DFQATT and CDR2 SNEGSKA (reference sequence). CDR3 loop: CSAGRSGGTPDTQYF. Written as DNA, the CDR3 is TGCAGTGCTGGCCGGAGCGGCGGGACCCCAGATACGCAGTATTTT.

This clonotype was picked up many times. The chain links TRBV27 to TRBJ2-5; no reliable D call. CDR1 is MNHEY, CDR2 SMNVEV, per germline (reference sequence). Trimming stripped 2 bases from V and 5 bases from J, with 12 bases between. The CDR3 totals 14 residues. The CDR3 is CASSLERTRETQYF. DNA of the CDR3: TGTGCCAGCAGTTTAGAGAGGACCCGGGAGACCCAGTACTTC.

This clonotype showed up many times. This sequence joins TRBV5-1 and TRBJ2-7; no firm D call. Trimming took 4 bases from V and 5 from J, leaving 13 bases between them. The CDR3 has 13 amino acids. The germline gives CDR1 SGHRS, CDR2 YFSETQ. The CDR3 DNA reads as TGCGCCAGCAGCCCCCCGTTTTCAGACGAGCAGTACTTC. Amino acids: CASSPPFSDEQYF.

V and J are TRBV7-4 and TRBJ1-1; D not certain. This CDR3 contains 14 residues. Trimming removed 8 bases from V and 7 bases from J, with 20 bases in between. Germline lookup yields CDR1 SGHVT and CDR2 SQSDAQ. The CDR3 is CASGAIQRRGEAFF. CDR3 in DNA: TGTGCCAGCGGCGCAATTCAAAGGCGGGGTGAAGCTTTCTTT.

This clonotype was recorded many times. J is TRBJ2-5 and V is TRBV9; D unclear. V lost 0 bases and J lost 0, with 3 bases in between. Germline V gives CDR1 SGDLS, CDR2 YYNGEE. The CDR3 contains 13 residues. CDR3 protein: CASSVAHQETQYF. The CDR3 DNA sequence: TGTGCCAGCAGCGTAGCTCACCAAGAGACCCAGTACTTC.

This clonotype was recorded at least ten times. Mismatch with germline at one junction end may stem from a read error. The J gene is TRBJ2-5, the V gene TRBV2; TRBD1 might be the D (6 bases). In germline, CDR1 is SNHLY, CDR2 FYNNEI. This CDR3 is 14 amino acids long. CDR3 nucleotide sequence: TGTGCCAGCAGAGAAGGACAGACCCAAGAGACCCAGTACTTC. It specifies CASREGQTQETQYF.

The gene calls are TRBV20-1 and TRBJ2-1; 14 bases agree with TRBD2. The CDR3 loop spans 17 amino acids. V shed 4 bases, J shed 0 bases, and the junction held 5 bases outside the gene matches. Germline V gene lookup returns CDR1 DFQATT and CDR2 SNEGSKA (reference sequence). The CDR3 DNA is TGCAGTGCTATTAGACTAGCGGGAGGGATCTCCTACAATGAGCAGTTCTTC. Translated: CSAIRLAGGISYNEQFF.

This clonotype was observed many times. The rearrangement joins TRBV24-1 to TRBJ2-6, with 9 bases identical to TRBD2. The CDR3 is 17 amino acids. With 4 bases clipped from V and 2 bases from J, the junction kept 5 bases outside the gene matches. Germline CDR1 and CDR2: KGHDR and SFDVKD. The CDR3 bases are TGTGCCACCAGTGACCCGATAGCGGGAGCTGGGGCCAACGTCCTGACTTTC. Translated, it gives CATSDPIAGAGANVLTF.

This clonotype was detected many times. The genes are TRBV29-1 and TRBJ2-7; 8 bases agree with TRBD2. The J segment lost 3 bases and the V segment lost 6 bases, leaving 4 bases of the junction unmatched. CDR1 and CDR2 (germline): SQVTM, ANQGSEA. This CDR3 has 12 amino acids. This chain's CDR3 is CSVRTSIYEQYF. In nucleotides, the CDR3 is TGCAGCGTGCGGACTAGCATCTACGAGCAGTACTTC.

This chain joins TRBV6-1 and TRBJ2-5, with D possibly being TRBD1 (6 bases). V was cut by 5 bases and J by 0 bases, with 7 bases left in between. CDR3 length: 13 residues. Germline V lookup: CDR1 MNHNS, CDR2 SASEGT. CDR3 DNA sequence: TGTGCCAGCAGTACAGGGAACCAAGAGACCCAGTACTTC. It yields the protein CASSTGNQETQYF.